This paragraph reports one TCR beta chain. The antigen is unknown. Sample-barcoded 5' priming and a J-beta primer mix drove a second PCR of 7 to 11 cycles. A template-switch adaptor with 12 random nucleotides tagged each cDNA molecule. Using its own MiXCR run on the 5' RACE reads, TCRdb lists one record per CDR3 protein. The table shows some 800,000 distinct CDR3 sequences, with around a quarter occurring only once. V was pared by 0 bases and J by 0 bases, with 11 bases between. CDR1 SEHNR and CDR2 FQNEAQ come from the germline V gene (reference sequence). This CDR3 comprises 16 residues. Per-sample yields of isolated PBMCs were at least 6 million. The data were taken from a study of blood T cells in healthy people across ages. Study-wide points: Expanded clonotype shifts may have been confounded, as the donors had an unknown CMV status.

These records were also assigned to another study, of T cells of mothers and their children. As reported in that work: In both related and unrelated pairs, TCR recombination output is shaped similarly by thymic selection.

The rearrangement links TRBV7-9 to TRBJ2-5; D remains unclear. Source material: blood. The sequence was obtained from a boy between 10 and 17 years old in good health. CDR3 protein: CASSLADDWDQETQYF. The CDR3 DNA is TGTGCCAGCAGCTTAGCGGACGACTGGGACCAAGAGACCCAGTACTTC.